This T cell receptor beta chain derives from a study of CD8 T cells in ankylosing spondylitis. Overall study findings and caveats: Disease-linked clones, CD8+, were relatively rare in peripheral blood. The study identified a TCR beta motif of roughly eight highly homologous variants that appeared characteristic of ankylosing spondylitis blood.

This clonotype was observed at least ten times. Its cognate antigen is unknown. CDR3 length equals 12 residues. Trimming cost V 4 bases and J 6 bases, with 10 bases left between them. CDR1 SQVTM and CDR2 ANQGSEA come from the germline V gene. Scientists made TCR beta libraries using quantitative 5'-RACE with molecular barcodes. TCRdb reprocessed the 5' RACE reads with MiXCR, giving one entry per CDR3 protein. The sample gives 300,000 to 350,000 distinct CDR3 sequences, more than 20% of which show up once; about 3.7% is in the top ten. The sequencing input was blood, either unsorted or a sorted T cell fraction (not recorded which). The chain employs TRBV29-1 and TRBJ2-1, with a possible D match to TRBD2 (5 bases). The TCR was taken from a female donor with ankylosing spondylitis or in good health (not recorded which). DNA for the CDR3: TGCAGCGTTGCCGAGGGCCGCAATGAGCAGTTCTTC. Translated: CSVAEGRNEQFF.